This T cell receptor (beta chain) was identified in a study of identical twins. Notes on the study in general: In cord blood, abundant beta clonotypes had fewer insertions; memory showed no trend.

This clonotype came up many times. The target antigen is unknown. MiXCR, applied by TCRdb to the 5' RACE reads, yields one record per CDR3 protein. Of around 140,000 distinct CDR3 sequences in the sample, 3% to 4.5% were seen once. Trimming removed 5 bases from V and 4 bases from J; junction bases left unmatched: 7. The CDR3 covers 15 residues. The chain carries TRBV12-3 or TRBV12-4 and TRBJ1-3; 8 bases agree with TRBD1. What was sequenced was memory T cells sorted from blood. The clonotype comes from a man between 18 and 29 years old in good health. The CDR3 DNA reads TGTGCCAGCAGTCCTGGGGGACAGGCCGGAAACACCATATATTTT. Protein sequence: CASSPGGQAGNTIYF.